The 12 T cell receptor beta chains given below trace back to one sample, sequenced in a study of cytomegalovirus exposure and HLA in healthy donors. Amplification used 60 Vbeta primers and 13 Jbeta primers. Sequencing used immunoSEQ multiplex PCR; TCRdb keeps in-frame clones, though not all of them. The sample is made up of 150,000 to 200,000 clones, and the top ten hold approximately 0.72% of it. The specimen sequenced was PBMCs. The receptors derive from a woman aged 18-30 years in good health and CMV-seropositive.

The chain couples TRBV2 to TRBJ2-1, with unresolved D. CDR3 length: 13 residues. The V end lost 2 bases, the J end lost 9 bases, and 11 bases lay between the germline ends. Germline V CDR1 and CDR2: SNHLY, FYNNEI. This CDR3 reads CASSERGSPEQFF. The CDR3 nucleotides are TGTGCCAGCAGTGAACGTGGTAGCCCTGAGCAGTTCTTC.

The CDR3, as DNA: TGTGCCAGCTCACTAAGTTACAGGGGTAACGAGCAGTACTTC. Translated: CASSLSYRGNEQYF. V and J are TRBV18 and TRBJ2-5, with TRBD1 matching 7 bases. The end of the DNA is better explained by TRBJ2-7, so the J call may be wrong. This CDR3 has 14 residues. CDR1 and CDR2 (germline): KGHSH, LQKENI.

This chain uses TRBV4-1 with TRBJ1-5; no clear D. Germline V gives CDR1 MGHRA, CDR2 YSYEKL. V was shortened by 3 bases and J by 0 bases, with 6 bases between the two germline ends. The CDR3 spans 14 residues. This CDR3 reads CASSQPGSNQPQHF. CDR3 DNA sequence: TGCGCCAGCAGCCAGCCGGGTAGCAATCAGCCCCAGCATTTT.

As regards this clone: This specimen includes other DNA sequences encoding the same CDR3. The rearrangement uses TRBV5-1 and TRBJ2-1, with TRBD2 matching over 9 bases. Unmatched junction bases numbered 0, after V lost 5 bases and J lost 0 bases. This CDR3 is 14 amino acids long. Germline assignment: CDR1 SGHRS and CDR2 YFSETQ. CDR3 in DNA: TGCGCCAGCAGGACTAGCGGCTCCTACAATGAGCAGTTCTTC. It encodes CASRTSGSYNEQFF.

This chain connects TRBV7-9 to TRBJ1-3, with unresolved D. Germline V CDR1 and CDR2: SEHNR, FQNEAQ (reference sequence). The CDR3 length is 17 residues. V lost 1 base and J lost 3, with 16 bases in between. The CDR3 nucleotides read TGTGCCAGCAGCTTAGTTGTCAGACTCCCAGATGGAAACACCATATATTTT. This translates into CASSLVVRLPDGNTIYF.

In DNA form, the CDR3 reads TGCGCCAGCAGCCCCAGACGAGGGGGCGGCACAGATACGCAGTATTTT. Residues: CASSPRRGGGTDTQYF. The chain recombines TRBV4-3 with TRBJ2-3; TRBD1 matches 7 bases. This CDR3 region has 16 residues. The ends lost 4 bases at V and 1 base at J; junction bases unmatched: 8. In germline, CDR1 is LGHNA, CDR2 YSLEER.

This chain links TRBV4-2 with TRBJ1-2; maybe TRBD1 (6 bases). The CDR3 totals 14 residues. Germline CDR1 reads LGHNA; CDR2 reads YNFKEQ. The ends were cut back, 3 bases at V and 6 bases at J, with 14 bases in the middle. Written as DNA, the CDR3 is TGTGCCAGCAGCCAGACCGGGGGGGCTGATGGCTACACCTTC. It specifies CASSQTGGADGYTF.

The chain links TRBV19 to TRBJ2-2; 8 positions match TRBD1. The trim removed 6 bases at V and 9 bases at J, leaving 15 bases unmatched. Looked up from germline, CDR1 is LNHDA and CDR2 is SQIVND (reference sequence). The CDR3 length is 16 residues. CDR3 sequence: CASSVTAGTGRRELFF. CDR3 in DNA: TGTGCCAGTAGCGTTACCGCCGGGACAGGACGCAGGGAGCTGTTTTTT.

The rearrangement uses TRBV7-3 and TRBJ2-3, with D perhaps matching TRBD2 (5 bases). Germline CDR1 reads SGHTA; CDR2 reads FQGTGA. V gave up 5 bases and J gave up 4 bases, with 10 bases separating them. The CDR3 contains 13 residues. CDR3 region: CASSRTRSDTQYF. In nucleotides, the CDR3 is TGTGCCAGCAGCCGTACTAGATCAGATACGCAGTATTTT.

The chain uses TRBV19 and TRBJ2-2, with a weak D call TRBD1 (6 bases). Per the germline V gene, CDR1 is LNHDA and CDR2 is SQIVND (reference sequence). The ends were cut back, 3 bases at V and 5 bases at J, with 16 bases in the middle. This CDR3 region has 16 residues. The CDR3 nucleotides are TGTGCCAGTAGTATCCGGGCCAGGGGTCAAACCGGGGAGCTGTTTTTT. It yields the protein CASSIRARGQTGELFF.

For the CDR3, the DNA is TGTGCCAGCTCACAACAGGGAGACTATGGCTACACCTTC. This encodes CASSQQGDYGYTF. The V gene is TRBV18, the J gene TRBJ1-2, with a weak D call TRBD1 (6 bases). V was cut by 4 bases and J by 3 bases, with 9 bases left in between. Germline V CDR1 and CDR2: KGHSH, LQKENI. This CDR3 is 13 amino acids long.

This sequence joins TRBV11-2 and TRBJ2-7, with TRBD2 as a possible D gene (6 bases). Germline V lookup: CDR1 SGHAT, CDR2 FQNNGV. The CDR3 has 14 amino acids. V lost 7 bases to trimming and J lost 2 bases, with 15 bases between them. CDR3: CASNIPGGPYEQYF. As DNA, the CDR3 is TGTGCCAGCAACATCCCAGGAGGGCCCTACGAGCAGTACTTC.